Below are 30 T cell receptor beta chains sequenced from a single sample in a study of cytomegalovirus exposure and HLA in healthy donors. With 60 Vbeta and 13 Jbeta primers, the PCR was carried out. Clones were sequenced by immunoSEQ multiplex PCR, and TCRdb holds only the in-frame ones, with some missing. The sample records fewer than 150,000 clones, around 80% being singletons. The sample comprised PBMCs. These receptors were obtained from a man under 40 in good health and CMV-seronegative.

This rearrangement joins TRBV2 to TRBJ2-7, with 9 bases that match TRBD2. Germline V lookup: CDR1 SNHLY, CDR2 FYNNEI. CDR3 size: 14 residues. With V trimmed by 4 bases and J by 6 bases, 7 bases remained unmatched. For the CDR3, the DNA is TGTGCCAGCAGTGGTAGCGGGAGAGCCTCCGAGCAGTACTTC. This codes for CASSGSGRASEQYF.

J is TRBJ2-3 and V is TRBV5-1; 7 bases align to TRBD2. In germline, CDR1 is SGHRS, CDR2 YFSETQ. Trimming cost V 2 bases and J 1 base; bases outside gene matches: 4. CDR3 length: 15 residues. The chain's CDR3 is CASSLARGGTDTQYF. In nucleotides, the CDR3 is TGCGCCAGCAGCTTAGCCCGGGGGGGCACAGATACGCAGTATTTT.

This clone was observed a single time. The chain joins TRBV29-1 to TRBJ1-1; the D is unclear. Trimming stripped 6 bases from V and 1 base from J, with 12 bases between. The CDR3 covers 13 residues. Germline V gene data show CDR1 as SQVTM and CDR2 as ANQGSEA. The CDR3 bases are TGCAGCGTCGTCGGACTGTGGAACACTGAAGCTTTCTTT. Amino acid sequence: CSVVGLWNTEAFF.

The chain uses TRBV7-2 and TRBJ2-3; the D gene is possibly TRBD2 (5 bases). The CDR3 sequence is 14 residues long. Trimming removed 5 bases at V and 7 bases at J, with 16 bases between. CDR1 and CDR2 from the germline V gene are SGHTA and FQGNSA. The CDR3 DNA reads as TGTGCCAGCAGCGGGAGCGTCCAGGTATATACGCAGTATTTT. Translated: CASSGSVQVYTQYF. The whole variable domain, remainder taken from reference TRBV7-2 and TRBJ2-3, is GAGVSQSPSNKVTEKGKDVELRCDPISGHTALYWYRQSLGQGLEFLIYFQGNSAPDKSGLPSDRFSAERTGGSVSTLTIQRTQQEDSAVYLCASSGSVQVYTQYFGPGTRLTVL.

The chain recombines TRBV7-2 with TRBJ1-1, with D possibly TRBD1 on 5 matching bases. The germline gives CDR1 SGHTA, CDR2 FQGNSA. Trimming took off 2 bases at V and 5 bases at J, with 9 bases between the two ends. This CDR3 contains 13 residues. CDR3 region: CASSLIGGTEAFF. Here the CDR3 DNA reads TGTGCCAGCAGCTTAATCGGGGGAACTGAAGCTTTCTTT.

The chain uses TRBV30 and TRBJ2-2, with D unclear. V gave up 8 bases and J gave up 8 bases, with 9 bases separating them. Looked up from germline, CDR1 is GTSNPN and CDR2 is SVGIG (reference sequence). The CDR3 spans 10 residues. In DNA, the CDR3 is TGTGCCCGATACTCGGGGGAGCTGTTTTTT. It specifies CARYSGELFF. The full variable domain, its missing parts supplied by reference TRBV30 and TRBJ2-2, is SQTIHQWPATLVQPVGSPLSLECTVEGTSNPNLYWYRQAAGRGLQLLFYSVGIGQISSEVPQNLSASRPQDRQFILSSKKLLLSDSGFYLCARYSGELFFGEGSRLTVL.

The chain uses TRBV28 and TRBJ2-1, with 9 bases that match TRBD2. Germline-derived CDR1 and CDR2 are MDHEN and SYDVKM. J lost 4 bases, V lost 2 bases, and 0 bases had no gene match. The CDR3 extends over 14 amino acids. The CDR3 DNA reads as TGTGCCAGCAGTTTACTAGCGGGATACAATGAGCAGTTCTTC. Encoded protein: CASSLLAGYNEQFF. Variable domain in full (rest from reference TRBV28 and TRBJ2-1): DVKVTQSSRYLVKRTGEKVFLECVQDMDHENMFWYRQDPGLGLRLIYFSYDVKMKEKGDIPEGYSVSREKKERFSLILESASTNQTSMYLCASSLLAGYNEQFFGPGTRLTVL.

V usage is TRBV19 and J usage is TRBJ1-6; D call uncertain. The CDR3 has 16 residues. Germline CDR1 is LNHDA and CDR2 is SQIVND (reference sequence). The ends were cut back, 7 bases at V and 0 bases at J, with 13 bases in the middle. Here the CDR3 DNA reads TGTGCCAGTACCCCGGACTCCTTCTCCTATAATTCACCCCTCCACTTT. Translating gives CASTPDSFSYNSPLHF. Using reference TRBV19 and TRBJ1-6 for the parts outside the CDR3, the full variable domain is DGGITQSPKYLFRKEGQNVTLSCEQNLNHDAMYWYRQDPGQGLRLIYYSQIVNDFQKGDIAEGYSVSREKKESFPLTVTSAQKNPTAFYLCASTPDSFSYNSPLHFGNGTRLTVT.

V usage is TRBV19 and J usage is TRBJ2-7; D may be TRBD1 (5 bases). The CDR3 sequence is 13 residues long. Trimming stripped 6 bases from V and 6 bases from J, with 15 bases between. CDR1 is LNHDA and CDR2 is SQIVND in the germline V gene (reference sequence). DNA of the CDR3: TGTGCCAGTAGCCCATATCCAGGGTCCGAGCAGTACTTC. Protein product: CASSPYPGSEQYF.

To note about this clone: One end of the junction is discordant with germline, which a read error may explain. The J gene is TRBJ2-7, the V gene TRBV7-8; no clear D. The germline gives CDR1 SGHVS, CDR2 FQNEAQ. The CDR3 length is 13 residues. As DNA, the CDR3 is TGTGCCAGCAGCGTCCCCGGATGGTACGAGCGGTACTTC. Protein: CASSVPGWYERYF.

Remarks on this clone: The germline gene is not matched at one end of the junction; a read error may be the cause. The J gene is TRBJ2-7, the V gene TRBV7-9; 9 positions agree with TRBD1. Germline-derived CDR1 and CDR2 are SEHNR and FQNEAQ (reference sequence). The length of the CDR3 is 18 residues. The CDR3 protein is CSSSRDRDLYLSSYEQYF. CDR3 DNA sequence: TGTTCCAGCAGCCGGGACAGGGACCTTTACCTGAGCTCCTACGAGCAGTACTTC.

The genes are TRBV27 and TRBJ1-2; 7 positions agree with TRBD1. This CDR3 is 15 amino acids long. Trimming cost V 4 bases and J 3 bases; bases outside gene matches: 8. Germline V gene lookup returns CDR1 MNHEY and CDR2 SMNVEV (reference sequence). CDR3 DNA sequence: TGTGCCAGCAGTTCCCTCGGGACAGAATACTATGGCTACACCTTC. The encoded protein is CASSSLGTEYYGYTF.

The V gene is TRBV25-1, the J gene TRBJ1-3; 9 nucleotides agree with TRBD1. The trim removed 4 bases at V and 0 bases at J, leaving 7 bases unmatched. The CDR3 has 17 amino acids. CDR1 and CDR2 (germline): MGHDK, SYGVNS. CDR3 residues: CASSASGTGISGNTIYF. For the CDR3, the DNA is TGTGCCAGCAGTGCCTCCGGGACAGGGATCTCTGGAAACACCATATATTTT.

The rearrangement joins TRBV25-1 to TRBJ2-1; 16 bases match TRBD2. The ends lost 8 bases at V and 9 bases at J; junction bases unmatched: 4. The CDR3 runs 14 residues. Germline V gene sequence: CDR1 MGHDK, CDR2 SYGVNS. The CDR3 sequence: CASLGLAGGGEQFF. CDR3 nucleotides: TGTGCCAGCCTGGGACTAGCGGGAGGGGGTGAGCAGTTCTTC.

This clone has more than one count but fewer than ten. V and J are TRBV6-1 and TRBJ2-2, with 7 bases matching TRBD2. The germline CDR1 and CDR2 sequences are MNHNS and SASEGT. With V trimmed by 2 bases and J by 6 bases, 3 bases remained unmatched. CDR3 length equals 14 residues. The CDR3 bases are TGTGCCAGCAGTGAAACGGGAGGAGCCGGGGAGCTGTTTTTT. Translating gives CASSETGGAGELFF.

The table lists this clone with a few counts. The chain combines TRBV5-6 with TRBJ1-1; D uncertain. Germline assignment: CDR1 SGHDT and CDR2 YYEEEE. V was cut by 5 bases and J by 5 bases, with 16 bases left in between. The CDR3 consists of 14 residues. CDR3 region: CASRFVTQVTEAFF. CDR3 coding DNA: TGTGCCAGCAGGTTCGTGACGCAGGTGACTGAAGCTTTCTTT.

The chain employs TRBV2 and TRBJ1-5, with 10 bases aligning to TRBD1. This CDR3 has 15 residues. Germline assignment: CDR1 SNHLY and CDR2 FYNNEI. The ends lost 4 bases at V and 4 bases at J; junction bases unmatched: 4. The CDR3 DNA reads TGTGCCAGCAGTGCACCGGGACAGGGGAATCAGCCCCAGCATTTT. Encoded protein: CASSAPGQGNQPQHF. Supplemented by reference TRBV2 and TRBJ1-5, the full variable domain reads EPEVTQTPSHQVTQMGQEVILRCVPISNHLYFYWYRQILGQKVEFLVSFYNNEISEKSEIFDDQFSVERPDGSNFTLKIRSTKLEDSAMYFCASSAPGQGNQPQHFGDGTRLSIL.

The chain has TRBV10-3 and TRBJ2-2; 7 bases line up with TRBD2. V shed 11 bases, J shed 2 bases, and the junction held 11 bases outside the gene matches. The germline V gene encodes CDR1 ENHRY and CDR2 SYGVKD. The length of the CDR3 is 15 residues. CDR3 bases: TGTGCCGCGGAGACGGGACTACCTAACACCGGGGAGCTGTTTTTT. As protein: CAAETGLPNTGELFF.

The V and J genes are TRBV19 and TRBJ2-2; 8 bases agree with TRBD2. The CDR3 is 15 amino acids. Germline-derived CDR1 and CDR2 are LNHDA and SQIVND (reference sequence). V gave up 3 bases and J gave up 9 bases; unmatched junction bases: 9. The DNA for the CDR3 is TGTGCCAGTAGTATTCCACTAGCGGCCCCCCGGGAGCTGTTTTTT. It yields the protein CASSIPLAAPRELFF.

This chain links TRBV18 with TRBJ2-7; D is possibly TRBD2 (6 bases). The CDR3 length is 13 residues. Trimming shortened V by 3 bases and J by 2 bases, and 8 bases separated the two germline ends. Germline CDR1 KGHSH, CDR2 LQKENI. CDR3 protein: CASSPPGAYEQYF. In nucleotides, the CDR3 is TGTGCCAGCTCACCTCCGGGGGCCTACGAGCAGTACTTC.

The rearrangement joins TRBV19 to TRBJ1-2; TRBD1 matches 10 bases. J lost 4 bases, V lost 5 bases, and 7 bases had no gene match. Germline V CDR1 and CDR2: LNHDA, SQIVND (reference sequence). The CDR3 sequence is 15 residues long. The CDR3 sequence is CASSSRTGGGYGYTF. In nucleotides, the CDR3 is TGTGCCAGTAGTTCCCGGACAGGGGGAGGCTATGGCTACACCTTC. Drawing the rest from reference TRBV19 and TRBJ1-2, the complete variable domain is DGGITQSPKYLFRKEGQNVTLSCEQNLNHDAMYWYRQDPGQGLRLIYYSQIVNDFQKGDIAEGYSVSREKKESFPLTVTSAQKNPTAFYLCASSSRTGGGYGYTFGSGTRLTVV.

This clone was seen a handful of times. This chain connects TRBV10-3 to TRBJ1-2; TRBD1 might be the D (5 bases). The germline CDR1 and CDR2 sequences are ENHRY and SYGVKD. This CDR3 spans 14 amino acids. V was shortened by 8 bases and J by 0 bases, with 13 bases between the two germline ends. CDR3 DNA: TGTGCCATCGCCGAGGGGACTTCTAACTATGGCTACACCTTC. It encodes CAIAEGTSNYGYTF.

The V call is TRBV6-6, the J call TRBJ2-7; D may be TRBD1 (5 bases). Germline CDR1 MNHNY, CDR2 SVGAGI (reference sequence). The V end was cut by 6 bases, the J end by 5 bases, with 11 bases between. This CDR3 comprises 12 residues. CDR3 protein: CASSPPRDEQYF. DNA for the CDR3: TGTGCCAGCAGCCCGCCCAGGGACGAGCAGTACTTC.

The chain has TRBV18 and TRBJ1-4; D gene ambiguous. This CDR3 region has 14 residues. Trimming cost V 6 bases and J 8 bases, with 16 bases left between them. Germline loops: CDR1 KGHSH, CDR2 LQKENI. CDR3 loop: CASSARPSEEKLFF. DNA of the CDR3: TGTGCCAGCTCGGCGAGGCCCAGCGAGGAAAAACTGTTTTTT.

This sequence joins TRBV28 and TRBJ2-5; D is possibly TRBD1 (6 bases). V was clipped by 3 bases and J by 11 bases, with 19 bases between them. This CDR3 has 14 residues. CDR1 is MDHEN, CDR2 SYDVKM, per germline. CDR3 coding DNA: TGTGCCAGCAGTTTTTCCAGGGGTGTTAAGCAGCAGTACTTC. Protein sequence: CASSFSRGVKQQYF.

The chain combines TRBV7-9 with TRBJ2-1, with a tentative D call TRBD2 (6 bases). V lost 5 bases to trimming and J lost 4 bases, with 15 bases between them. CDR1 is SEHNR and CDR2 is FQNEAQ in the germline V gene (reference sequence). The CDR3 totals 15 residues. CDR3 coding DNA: TGTGCCAGCAGCCTCGACACTGGAGGGTACAATGAGCAGTTCTTC. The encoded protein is CASSLDTGGYNEQFF. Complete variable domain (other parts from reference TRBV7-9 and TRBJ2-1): DTGVSQNPRHKITKRGQNVTFRCDPISEHNRLYWYRQTLGQGPEFLTYFQNEAQLEKSRLLSDRFSAERPKGSFSTLEIQRTEQGDSAMYLCASSLDTGGYNEQFFGPGTRLTVL.

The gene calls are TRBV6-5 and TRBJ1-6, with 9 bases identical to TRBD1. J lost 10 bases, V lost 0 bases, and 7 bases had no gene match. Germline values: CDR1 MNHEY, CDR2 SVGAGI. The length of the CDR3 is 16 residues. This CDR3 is CASSYSAGTGRSPLHF. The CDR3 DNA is TGTGCCAGCAGTTACTCCGCCGGGACAGGGAGGTCACCCCTCCACTTT.

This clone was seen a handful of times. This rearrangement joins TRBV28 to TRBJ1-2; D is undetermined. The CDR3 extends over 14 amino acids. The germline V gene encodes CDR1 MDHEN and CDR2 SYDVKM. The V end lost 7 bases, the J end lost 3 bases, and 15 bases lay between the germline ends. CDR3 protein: CASTWDPEDYGYTF. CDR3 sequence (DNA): TGTGCCAGCACTTGGGATCCGGAGGACTATGGCTACACCTTC.

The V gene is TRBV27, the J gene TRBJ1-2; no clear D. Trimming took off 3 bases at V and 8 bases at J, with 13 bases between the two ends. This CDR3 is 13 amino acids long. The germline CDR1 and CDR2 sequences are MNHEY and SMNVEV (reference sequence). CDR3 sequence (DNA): TGTGCCAGCAGTTTCACGGGGATCAAGGGCTACACCTTC. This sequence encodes CASSFTGIKGYTF.

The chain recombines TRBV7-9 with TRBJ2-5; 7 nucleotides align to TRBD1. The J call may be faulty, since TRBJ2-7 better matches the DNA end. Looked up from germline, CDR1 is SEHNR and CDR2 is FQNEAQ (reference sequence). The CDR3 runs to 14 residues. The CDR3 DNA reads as TGTGCCAGCAGCTTAGCGGGACAGTTGTACGAGCAGTACTTC. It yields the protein CASSLAGQLYEQYF.